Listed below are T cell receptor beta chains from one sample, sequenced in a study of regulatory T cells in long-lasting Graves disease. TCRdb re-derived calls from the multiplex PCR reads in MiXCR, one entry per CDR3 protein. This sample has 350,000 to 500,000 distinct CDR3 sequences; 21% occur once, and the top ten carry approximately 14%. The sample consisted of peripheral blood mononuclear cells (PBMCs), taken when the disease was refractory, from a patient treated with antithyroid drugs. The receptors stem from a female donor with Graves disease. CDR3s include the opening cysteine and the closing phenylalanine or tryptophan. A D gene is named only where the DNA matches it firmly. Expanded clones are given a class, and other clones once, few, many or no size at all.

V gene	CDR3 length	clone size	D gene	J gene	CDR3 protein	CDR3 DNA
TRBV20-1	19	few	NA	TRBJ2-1	CSAQSRGHGGRASYNEQFF	TGCAGTGCTCAAAGCAGGGGGCATGGCGGGAGGGCTTCCTACAATGAGCAGTTCTTC
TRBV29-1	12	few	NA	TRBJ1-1	CSGKMISTEAFF	TGCAGCGGGAAGATGATCAGCACTGAAGCTTTCTTT
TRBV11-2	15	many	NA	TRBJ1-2	CASSTRQNPNYGYTF	TGTGCCAGCAGCACAAGACAGAATCCTAACTATGGCTACACCTTC
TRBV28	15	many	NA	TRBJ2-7	CASSHLARPPYEQYF	TGTGCCAGCAGTCATCTAGCGCGGCCACCCTACGAGCAGTACTTC
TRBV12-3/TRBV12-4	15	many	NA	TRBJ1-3	CASSQRSGAGNTIYF	TGTGCCAGCAGTCAGAGGTCGGGGGCTGGAAACACCATATATTTT
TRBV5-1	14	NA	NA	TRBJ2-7	CASSSRTEAYEQYF	TGCGCCAGCAGCTCAAGGACAGAAGCCTACGAGCAGTACTTC
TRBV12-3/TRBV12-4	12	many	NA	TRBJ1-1	CASSERNYEAFF	TGTGCCAGCAGTGAAAGGAACTATGAAGCTTTCTTT
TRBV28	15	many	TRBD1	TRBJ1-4	CASSFVDRRNEKLFF	TGTGCCAGCAGTTTTGTGGACAGGAGAAATGAAAAACTGTTTTTT
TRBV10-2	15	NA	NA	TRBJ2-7	CASSESLGQFPEQYF	TGCGCCAGCAGTGAGTCGTTAGGACAGTTCCCCGAGCAGTACTTC
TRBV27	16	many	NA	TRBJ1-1	CASSLSGGYMNTEAFF	TGTGCCAGCAGTTTATCTGGGGGATACATGAACACTGAAGCTTTCTTT
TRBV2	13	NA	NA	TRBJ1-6	CASSRQGDSPLHF	TGTGCCAGCAGTCGGCAGGGCGACTCACCCCTCCACTTT
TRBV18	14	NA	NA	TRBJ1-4	CASPPGSFNEKLFF	TGTGCCAGCCCACCGGGTAGCTTTAATGAAAAACTGTTTTTT
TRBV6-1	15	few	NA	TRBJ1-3	CASITGHSSGNTIYF	TGTGCCAGCATCACAGGCCATTCCTCTGGAAACACCATATATTTT
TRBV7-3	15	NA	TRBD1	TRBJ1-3	CASSSGQVPGNTIYF	TGTGCCAGCAGCTCGGGACAGGTACCTGGAAACACCATATATTTT
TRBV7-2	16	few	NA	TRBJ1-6	CASSLAGGTRGSPLHF	TGTGCCAGCAGCTTAGCCGGGGGGACACGGGGCTCACCCCTCCACTTT
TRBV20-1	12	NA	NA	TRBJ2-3	CSARGFTDTQYF	TGCAGTGCTAGAGGGTTCACAGATACGCAGTATTTT
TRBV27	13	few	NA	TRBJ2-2	CASSPYNTGELFF	TGTGCCAGCAGTCCATACAACACCGGGGAGCTGTTTTTT
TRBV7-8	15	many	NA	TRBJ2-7	CASSLVGEVDYEQYF	TGTGCCAGCAGCTTAGTCGGAGAAGTGGACTACGAGCAGTACTTC
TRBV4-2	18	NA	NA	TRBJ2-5	CASSQDYRLSLSGETQYF	TGTGCCAGCAGCCAAGATTACCGTTTATCGCTCTCAGGGGAGACCCAGTACTTC
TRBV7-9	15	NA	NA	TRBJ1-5	CASSPGRIGVQPQHF	TGTGCCAGCAGCCCCGGTCGGATTGGCGTCCAGCCCCAGCATTTT
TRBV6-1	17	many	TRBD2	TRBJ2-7	CASREVLASGSLYEQYF	TGTGCCAGCAGGGAGGTCTTGGCTAGCGGGAGTCTCTACGAGCAGTACTTC
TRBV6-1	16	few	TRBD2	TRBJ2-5	CASSQTWAGAQETQYF	TGTGCCAGCAGTCAGACGTGGGCGGGAGCACAAGAGACCCAGTACTTC
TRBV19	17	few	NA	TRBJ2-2	CASSLFRGGGVPGELFF	TGTGCCAGTAGCTTATTCAGGGGAGGCGGAGTGCCCGGGGAGCTGTTTTTT
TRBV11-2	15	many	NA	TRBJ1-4	CASSSWGKTNEKLFF	TGTGCCAGCAGCTCGTGGGGTAAAACTAATGAAAAACTGTTTTTT
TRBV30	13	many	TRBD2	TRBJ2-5	CAWNLAGGETQYF	TGTGCCTGGAATCTAGCGGGAGGAGAGACCCAGTACTTC
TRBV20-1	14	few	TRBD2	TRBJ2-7	CSARLSGRGSEQYF	TGCAGTGCTAGACTAAGCGGGAGAGGATCCGAGCAGTACTTC
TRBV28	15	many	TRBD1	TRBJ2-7	CASSLQGAGSYEQYF	TGTGCCAGCAGTCTACAGGGGGCCGGCTCCTACGAGCAGTACTTC
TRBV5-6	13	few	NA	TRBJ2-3	CASSLVITDTQYF	TGTGCCAGCAGCTTGGTTATCACAGATACGCAGTATTTT
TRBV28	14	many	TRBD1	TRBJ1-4	CASNGGQHNEKLFF	TGTGCCAGCAACGGGGGACAGCATAATGAAAAACTGTTTTTT
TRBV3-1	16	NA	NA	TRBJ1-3	CASSQDRGAAGNTIYF	TGTGCCAGCAGCCAAGATCGAGGGGCGGCTGGAAACACCATATATTTT
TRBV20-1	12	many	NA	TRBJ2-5	CSELGPRETQYF	TGCAGTGAGTTAGGCCCTCGAGAGACCCAGTACTTC
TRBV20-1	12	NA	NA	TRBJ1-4	CSAPGTNEKLFF	TGCAGTGCGCCCGGGACTAATGAAAAACTGTTTTTT
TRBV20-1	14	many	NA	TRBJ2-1	CSARRGASRNEQFF	TGCAGTGCTAGAAGGGGGGCGTCAAGAAATGAGCAGTTCTTC
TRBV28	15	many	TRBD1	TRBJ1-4	CASSRRQGAHEKLFF	TGTGCCAGCAGCCGCAGACAGGGGGCTCATGAAAAACTGTTTTTT
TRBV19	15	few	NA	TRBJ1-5	CASSIETNSNQPQHF	TGTGCCAGTAGTATCGAAACGAATAGCAATCAGCCCCAGCATTTT